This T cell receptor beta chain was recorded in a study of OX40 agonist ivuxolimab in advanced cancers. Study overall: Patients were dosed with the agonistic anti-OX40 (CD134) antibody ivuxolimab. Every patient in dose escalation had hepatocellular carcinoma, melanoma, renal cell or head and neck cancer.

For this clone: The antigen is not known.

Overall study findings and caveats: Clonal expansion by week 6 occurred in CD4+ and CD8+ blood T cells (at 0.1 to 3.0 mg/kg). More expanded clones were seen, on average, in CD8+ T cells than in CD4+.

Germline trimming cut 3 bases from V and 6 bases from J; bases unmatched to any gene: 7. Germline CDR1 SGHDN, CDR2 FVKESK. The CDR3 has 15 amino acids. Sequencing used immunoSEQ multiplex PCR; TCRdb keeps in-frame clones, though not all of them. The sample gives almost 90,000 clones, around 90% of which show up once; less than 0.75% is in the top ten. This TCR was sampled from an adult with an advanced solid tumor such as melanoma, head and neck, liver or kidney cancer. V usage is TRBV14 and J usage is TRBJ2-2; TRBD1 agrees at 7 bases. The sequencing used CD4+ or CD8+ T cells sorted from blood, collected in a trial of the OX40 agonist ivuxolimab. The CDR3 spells CASSHGQAYAGELFF. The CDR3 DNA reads TGTGCCAGCAGCCACGGACAGGCTTACGCCGGGGAGCTGTTTTTT.